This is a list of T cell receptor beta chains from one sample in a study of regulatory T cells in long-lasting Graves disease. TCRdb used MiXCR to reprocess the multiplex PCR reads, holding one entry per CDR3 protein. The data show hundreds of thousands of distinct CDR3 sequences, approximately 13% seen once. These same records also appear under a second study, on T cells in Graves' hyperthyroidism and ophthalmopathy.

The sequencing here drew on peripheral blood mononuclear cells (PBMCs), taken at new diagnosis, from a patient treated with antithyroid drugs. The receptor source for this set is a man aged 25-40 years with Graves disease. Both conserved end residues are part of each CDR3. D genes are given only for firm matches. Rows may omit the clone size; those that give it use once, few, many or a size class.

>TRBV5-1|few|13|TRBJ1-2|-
CASRPTDRYGYTF
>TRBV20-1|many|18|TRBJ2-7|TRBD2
CSAVAGTSGRGAPHEQYF
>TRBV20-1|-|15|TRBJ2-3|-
CSARGGGGRTDTQYF
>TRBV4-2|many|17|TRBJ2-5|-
CASSQEGRDATWETQYF
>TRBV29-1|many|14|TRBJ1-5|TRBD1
CSVGDRGGNQPQHF
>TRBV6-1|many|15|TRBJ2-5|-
CASSPGGSLQETQYF
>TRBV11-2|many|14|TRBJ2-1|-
CASSLGTGGNEQFF
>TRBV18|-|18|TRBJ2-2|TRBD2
CASSPNFISGRHTGELFF
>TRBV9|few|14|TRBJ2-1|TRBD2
CASQRTSGSYEQFF
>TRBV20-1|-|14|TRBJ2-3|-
CSAWPRVHTDTQYF
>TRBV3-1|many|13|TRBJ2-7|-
CASSHIVGYEQYF
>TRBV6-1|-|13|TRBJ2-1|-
CASSGSENNEQFF
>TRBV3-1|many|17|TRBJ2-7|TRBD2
CASSQASGSLMEDEQYF
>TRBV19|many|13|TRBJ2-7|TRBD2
CASSGLGGYEQYF
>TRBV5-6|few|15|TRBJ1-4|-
CASSLAVGGSGKLFF
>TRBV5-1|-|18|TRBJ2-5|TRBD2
CASSRPGTSGRAGETQYF
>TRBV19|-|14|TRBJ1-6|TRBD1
CASRTTGSNSPLHF
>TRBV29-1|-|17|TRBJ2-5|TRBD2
CSVEGGALLAGAQTQYF
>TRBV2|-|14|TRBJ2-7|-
CASSVAGTESEQYF
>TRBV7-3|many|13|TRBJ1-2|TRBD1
CASSFTGGGGYTF
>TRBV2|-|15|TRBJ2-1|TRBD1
CASDPARQGVNEQFF
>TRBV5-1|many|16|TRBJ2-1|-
CASSPSSQLKTNEQFF
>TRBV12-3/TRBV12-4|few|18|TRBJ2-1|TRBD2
CASRLAPLGGRAGDEQFF
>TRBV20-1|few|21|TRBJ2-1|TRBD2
CSARGPKVLAGGLSSYNEQFF
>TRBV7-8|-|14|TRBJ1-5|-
CATGGRGSNQPQHF
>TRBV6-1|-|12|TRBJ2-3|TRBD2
CASTRESDTQYF
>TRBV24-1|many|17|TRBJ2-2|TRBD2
CATSDPMGLADTGELFF
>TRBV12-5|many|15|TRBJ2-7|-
CASGLLSTTHYEQYF
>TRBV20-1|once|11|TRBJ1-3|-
CSLTGGNTIYF
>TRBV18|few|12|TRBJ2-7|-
CASSPVGGEQYF
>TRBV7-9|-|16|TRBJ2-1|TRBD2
CASSLEGGLAENEQFF
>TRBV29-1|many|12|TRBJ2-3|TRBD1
CSVRQGSDTQYF
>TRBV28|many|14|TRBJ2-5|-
CASRIQGERETQYF
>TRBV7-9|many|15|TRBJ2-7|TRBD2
CASSGGGGGTYEQYF
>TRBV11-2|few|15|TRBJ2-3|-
CASSLEGGISDTQYF
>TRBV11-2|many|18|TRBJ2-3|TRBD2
CASSLPRGSGRAVDTQYF
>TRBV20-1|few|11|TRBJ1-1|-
CSARGFERAFF
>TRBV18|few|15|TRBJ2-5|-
CASSPAPGAFETQYF
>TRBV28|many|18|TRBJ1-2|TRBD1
CASSFIATGGITNFGYTF
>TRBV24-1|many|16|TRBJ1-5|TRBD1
CATSDRKTGANQPQHF
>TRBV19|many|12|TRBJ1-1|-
CAPGRGNTEAFF
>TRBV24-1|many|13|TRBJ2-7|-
CATAQTVIDEQYF
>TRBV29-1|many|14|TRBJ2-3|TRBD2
CSEAGGAQGDTQYF
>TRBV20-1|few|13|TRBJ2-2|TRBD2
CSAMGGGTGELFF
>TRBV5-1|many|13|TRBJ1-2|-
CASSLGSLDGYTF
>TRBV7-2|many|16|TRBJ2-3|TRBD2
CASSKHPSGRTDTQYF
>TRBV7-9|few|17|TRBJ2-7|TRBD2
CASSLGGLAGSYSEQYF
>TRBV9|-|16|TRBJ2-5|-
CASSVGPFINRETQYF
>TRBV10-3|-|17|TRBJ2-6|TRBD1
CAISTGQGNAGANVLTF
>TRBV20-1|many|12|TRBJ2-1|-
CSASGNHNEQFF
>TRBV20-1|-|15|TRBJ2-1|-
CSAELILSSYNEQFF
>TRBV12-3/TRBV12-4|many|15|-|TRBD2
CASSSGTSPSHEQFF
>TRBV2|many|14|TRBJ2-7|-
CASSEGEVSYEQYF
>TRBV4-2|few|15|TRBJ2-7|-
CASSQERIGTYEQYF
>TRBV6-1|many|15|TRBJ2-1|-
CASSTRPSGLDEQFF